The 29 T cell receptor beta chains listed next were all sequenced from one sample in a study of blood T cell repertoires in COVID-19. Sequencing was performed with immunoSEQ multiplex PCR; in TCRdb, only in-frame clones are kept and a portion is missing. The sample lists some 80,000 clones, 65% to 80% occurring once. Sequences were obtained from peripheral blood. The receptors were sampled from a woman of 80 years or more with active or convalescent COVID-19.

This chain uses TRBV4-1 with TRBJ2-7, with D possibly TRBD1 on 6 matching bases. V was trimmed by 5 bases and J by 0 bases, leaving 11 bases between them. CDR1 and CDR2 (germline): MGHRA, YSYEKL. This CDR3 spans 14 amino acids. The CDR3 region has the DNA TGCGCCAGCAGCTGGACAGAGAGCTCCTACGAGCAGTACTTC. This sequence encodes CASSWTESSYEQYF.

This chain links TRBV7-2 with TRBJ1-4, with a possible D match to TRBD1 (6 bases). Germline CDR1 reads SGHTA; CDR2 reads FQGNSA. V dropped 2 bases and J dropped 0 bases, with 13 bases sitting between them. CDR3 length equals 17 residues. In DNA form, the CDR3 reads TGTGCCAGCAGCTTATACTACAGGGTGACAACTAATGAAAAACTGTTTTTT. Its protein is CASSLYYRVTTNEKLFF.

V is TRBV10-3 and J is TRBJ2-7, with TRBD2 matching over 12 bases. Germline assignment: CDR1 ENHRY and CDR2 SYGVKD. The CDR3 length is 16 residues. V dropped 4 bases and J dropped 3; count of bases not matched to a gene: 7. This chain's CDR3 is CAISAYTSGGHYEQYF. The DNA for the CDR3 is TGTGCCATCAGTGCATATACTAGCGGGGGGCACTACGAGCAGTACTTC.

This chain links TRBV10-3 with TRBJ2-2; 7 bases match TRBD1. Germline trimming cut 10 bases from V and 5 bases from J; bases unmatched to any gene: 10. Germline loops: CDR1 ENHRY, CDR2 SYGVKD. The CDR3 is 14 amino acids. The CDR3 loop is CATRRQGGTGELFF. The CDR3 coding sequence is TGTGCCACCCGACGACAGGGTGGTACCGGGGAGCTGTTTTTT.

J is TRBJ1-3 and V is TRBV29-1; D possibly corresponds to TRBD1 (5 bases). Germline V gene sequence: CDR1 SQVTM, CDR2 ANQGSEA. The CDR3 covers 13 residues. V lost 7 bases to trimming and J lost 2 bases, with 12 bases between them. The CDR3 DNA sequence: TGCAGCGCCACAGGCAGGCCTGGAAACACCATATATTTT. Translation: CSATGRPGNTIYF.

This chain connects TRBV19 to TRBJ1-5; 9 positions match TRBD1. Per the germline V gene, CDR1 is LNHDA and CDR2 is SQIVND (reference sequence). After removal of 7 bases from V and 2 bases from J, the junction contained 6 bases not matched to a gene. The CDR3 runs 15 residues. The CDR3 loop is CASKQTGGGNQPQHF. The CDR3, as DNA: TGTGCCAGTAAACAGACAGGGGGAGGCAATCAGCCCCAGCATTTT. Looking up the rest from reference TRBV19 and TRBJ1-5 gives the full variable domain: DGGITQSPKYLFRKEGQNVTLSCEQNLNHDAMYWYRQDPGQGLRLIYYSQIVNDFQKGDIAEGYSVSREKKESFPLTVTSAQKNPTAFYLCASKQTGGGNQPQHFGDGTRLSIL.

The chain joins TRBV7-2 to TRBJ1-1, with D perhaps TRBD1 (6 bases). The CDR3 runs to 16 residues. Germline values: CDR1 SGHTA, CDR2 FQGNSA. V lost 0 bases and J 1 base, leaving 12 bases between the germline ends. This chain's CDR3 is CASSLAGGPENTEAFF. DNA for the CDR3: TGTGCCAGCAGCTTAGCAGGGGGTCCAGAGAACACTGAAGCTTTCTTT.

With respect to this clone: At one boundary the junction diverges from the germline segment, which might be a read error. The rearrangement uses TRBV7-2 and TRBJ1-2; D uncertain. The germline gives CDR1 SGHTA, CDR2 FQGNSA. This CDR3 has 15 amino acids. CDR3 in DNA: TGTGCCAGCAGCCTCCAGCCCGGACCCGACTATGCCTACACCTTC. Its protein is CASSLQPGPDYAYTF.

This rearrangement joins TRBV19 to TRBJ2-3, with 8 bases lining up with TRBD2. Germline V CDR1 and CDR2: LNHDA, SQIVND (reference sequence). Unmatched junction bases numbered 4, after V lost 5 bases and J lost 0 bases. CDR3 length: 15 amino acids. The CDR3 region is CASSSQRGSTDTQYF. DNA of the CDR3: TGTGCCAGTAGTTCGCAGCGGGGGAGCACAGATACGCAGTATTTT.

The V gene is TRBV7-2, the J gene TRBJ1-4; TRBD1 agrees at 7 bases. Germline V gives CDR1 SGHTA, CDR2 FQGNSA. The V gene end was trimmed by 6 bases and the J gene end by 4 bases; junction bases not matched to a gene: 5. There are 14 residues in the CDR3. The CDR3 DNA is TGTGCCAGCAGACAGGGGCGGATTAATGAAAAACTGTTTTTT. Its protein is CASRQGRINEKLFF.

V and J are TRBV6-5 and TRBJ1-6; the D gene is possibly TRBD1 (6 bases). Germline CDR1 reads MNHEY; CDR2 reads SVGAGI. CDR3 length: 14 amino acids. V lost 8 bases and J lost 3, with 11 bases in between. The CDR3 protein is CASSGQSYNSPLHF. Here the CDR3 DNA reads TGTGCCAGCTCCGGACAGAGCTATAATTCACCCCTCCACTTT.

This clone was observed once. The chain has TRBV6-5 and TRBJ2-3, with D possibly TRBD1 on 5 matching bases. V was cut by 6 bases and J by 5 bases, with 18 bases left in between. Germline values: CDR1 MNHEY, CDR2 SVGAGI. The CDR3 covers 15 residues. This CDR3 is CASSRQSFQGDTQYF. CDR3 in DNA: TGTGCCAGCAGCCGACAGAGTTTTCAAGGAGATACGCAGTATTTT.

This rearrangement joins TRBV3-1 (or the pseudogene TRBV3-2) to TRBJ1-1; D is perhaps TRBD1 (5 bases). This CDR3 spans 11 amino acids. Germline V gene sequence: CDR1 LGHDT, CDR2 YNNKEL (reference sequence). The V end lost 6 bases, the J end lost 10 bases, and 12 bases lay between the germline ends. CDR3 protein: CASRLQGVAFF. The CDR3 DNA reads TGTGCCAGCAGACTCCAGGGTGTAGCTTTCTTT.

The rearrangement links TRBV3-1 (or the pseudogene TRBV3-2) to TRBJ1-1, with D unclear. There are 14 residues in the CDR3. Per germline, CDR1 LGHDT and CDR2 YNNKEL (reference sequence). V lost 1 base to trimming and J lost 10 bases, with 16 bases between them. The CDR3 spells CASSQGGVDAGAFF. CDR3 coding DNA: TGTGCCAGCAGCCAAGGAGGAGTTGACGCGGGAGCTTTCTTT.

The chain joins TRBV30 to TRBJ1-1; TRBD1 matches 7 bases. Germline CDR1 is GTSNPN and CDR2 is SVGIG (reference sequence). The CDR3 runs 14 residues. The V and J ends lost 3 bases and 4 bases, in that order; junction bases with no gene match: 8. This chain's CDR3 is CAWRGDRATTEAFF. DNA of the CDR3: TGTGCCTGGAGGGGAGACAGGGCGACCACTGAAGCTTTCTTT.

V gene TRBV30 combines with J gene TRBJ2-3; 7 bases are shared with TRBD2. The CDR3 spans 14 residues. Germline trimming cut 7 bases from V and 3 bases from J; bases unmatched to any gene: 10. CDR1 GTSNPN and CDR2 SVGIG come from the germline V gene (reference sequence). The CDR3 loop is CASQTSRSTDTQYF. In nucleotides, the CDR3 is TGTGCCTCGCAGACTAGCAGGTCAACAGATACGCAGTATTTT.

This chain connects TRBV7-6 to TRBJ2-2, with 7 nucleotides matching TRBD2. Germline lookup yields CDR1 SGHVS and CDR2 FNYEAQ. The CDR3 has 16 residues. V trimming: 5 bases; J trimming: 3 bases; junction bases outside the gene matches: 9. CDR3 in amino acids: CASSRERLADTGELFF. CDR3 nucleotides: TGTGCCAGCAGCCGGGAGCGGCTAGCGGACACCGGGGAGCTGTTTTTT.

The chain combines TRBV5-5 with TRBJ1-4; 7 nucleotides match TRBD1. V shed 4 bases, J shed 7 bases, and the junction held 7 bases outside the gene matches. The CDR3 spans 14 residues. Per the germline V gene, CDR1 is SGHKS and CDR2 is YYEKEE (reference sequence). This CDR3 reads CASSLTGAGEKLFF. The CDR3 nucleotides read TGTGCCAGCAGCCTAACAGGGGCAGGTGAAAAACTGTTTTTT.

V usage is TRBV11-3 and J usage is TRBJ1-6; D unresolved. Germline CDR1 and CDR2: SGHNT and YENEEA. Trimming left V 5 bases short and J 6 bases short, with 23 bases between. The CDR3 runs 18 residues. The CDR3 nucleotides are TGTGCCAGCAGCCACAATACGGGGTCAGCGGAGGGTAATTCACCCCTCCACTTT. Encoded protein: CASSHNTGSAEGNSPLHF.

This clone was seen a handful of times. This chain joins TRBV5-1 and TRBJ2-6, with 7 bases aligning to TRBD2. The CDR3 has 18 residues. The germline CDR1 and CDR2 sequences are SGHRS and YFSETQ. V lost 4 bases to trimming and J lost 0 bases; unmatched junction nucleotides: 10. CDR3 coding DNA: TGCGCCAGCAGCACTCAGGGAGGGCTGAGCTCTGGGGCCAACGTCCTGACTTTC. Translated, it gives CASSTQGGLSSGANVLTF.

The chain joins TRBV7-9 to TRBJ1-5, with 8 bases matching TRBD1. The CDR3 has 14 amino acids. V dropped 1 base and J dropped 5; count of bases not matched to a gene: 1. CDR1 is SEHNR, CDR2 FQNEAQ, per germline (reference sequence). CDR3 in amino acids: CASSLGTGHQPQHF. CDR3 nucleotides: TGTGCCAGCAGCTTAGGGACAGGGCATCAGCCCCAGCATTTT.

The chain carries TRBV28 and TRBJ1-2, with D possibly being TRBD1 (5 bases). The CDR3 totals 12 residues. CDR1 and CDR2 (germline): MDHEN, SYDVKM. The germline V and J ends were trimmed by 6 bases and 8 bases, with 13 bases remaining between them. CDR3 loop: CASSWGRVGYTF. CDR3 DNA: TGTGCCAGCAGCTGGGGGAGGGTCGGCTACACCTTC.

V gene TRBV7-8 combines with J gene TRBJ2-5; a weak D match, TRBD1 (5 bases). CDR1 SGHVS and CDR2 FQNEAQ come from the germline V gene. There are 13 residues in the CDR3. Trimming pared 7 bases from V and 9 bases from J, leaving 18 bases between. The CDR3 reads CASTSSGSGAQYF. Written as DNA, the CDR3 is TGTGCCAGCACCTCCTCAGGGTCTGGCGCCCAGTACTTC.

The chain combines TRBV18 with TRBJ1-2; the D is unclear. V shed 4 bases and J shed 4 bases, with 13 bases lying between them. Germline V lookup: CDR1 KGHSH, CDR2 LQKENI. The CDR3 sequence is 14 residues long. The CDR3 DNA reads TGTGCCAGCTCACGCCGGGAGGAGGGCTATGGCTACACCTTC. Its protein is CASSRREEGYGYTF.

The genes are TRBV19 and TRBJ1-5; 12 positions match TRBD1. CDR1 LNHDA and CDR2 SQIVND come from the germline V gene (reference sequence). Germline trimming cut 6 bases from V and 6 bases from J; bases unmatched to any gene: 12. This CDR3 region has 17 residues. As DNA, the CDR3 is TGTGCCAGTAGAAGATTGGGGGGACAGGGGGCAGGTCAGCCCCAGCATTTT. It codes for CASRRLGGQGAGQPQHF. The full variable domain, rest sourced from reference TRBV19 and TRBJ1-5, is DGGITQSPKYLFRKEGQNVTLSCEQNLNHDAMYWYRQDPGQGLRLIYYSQIVNDFQKGDIAEGYSVSREKKESFPLTVTSAQKNPTAFYLCASRRLGGQGAGQPQHFGDGTRLSIL.

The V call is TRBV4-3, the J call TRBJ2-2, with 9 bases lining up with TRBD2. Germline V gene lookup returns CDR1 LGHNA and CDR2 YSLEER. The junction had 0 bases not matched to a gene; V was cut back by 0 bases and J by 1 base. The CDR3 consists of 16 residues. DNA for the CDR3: TGCGCCAGCAGCCAAGAACTAGCGGGGAACACCGGGGAGCTGTTTTTT. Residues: CASSQELAGNTGELFF.

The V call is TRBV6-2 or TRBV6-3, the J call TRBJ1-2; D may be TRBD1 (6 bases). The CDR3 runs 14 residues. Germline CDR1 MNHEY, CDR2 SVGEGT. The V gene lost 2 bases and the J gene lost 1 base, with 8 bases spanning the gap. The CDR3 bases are TGTGCCAGCAGTTACACAGGGAATAACTATGGCTACACCTTC. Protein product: CASSYTGNNYGYTF.

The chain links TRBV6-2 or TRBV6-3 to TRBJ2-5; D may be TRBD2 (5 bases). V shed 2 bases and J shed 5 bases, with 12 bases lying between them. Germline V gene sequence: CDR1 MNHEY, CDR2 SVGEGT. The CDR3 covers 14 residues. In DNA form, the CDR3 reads TGTGCCAGCAGTTACGACGCGACGGGGGAGACCCAGTACTTC. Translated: CASSYDATGETQYF.

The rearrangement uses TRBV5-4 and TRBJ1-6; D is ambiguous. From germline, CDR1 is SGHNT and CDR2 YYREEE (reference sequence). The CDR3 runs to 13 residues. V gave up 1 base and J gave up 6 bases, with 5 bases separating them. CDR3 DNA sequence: TGTGCCAGCAGCTTGACCAGTAATTCACCCCTCCACTTT. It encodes CASSLTSNSPLHF. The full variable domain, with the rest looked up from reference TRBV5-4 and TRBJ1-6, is ETGVTQSPTHLIKTRGQQVTLRCSSQSGHNTVSWYQQALGQGPQFIFQYYREEENGRGNFPPRFSGLQFPNYSSELNVNALELDDSALYLCASSLTSNSPLHFGNGTRLTVT.